This section outlines one T cell receptor beta chain sequence together with its context. As yet, its antigen is unknown. These data originate in a study of post-analysis software for immune sequencing data. Whole-study results and caveats: In patients, TRBV5-6, TRBV5-1 and TRBV20-1 belonged to five TRBV segments found more frequently than in controls.

Tagging with unique molecular identifiers was a feature of the TCR beta cDNA libraries. TCRdb fed the PCR reads into MiXCR, producing one record per CDR3 protein. The sample holds hundreds of thousands of distinct CDR3 sequences, 59% seen once. The CDR3 length is 15 residues. V trimming: 6 bases; J trimming: 12 bases; junction bases outside the gene matches: 13. CDR1 and CDR2 from the germline V gene are MNHEY and SVGEGT. V is TRBV6-2 or TRBV6-3 and J is TRBJ1-6; 8 bases align to TRBD1. Sequenced input: blood. This receptor was taken from a girl aged 2 to 10 with multiple sclerosis. This CDR3 is CASREGQVGRLPLHF. The CDR3 DNA follows: TGTGCCAGCAGAGAGGGACAGGTCGGCCGATTACCCCTCCACTTT.